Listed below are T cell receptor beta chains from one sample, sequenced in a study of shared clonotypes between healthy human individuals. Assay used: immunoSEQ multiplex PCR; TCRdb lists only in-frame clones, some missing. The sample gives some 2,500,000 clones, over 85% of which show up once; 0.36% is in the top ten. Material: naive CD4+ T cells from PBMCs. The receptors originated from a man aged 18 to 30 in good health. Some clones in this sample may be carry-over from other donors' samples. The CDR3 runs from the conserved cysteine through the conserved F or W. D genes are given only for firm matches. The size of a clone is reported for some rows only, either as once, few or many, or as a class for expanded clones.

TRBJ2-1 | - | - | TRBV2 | CASTRLAYSSYNEQFF | TGTGCCAGCACCCGCTTAGCGTACAGCTCCTACAATGAGCAGTTCTTC
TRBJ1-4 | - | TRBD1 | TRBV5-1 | CASSRDRDREKLFF | TGCGCCAGCAGCCGGGACAGGGATAGGGAAAAACTGTTTTTT
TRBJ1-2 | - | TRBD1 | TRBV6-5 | CATQGAGRYYGYTF | TGTGCCACCCAGGGGGCAGGGCGGTACTATGGCTACACCTTC
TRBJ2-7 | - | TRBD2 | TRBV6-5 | CAARSGGAATYEQYF | TGTGCCGCCCGGTCCGGGGGGGCTGCAACTTACGAGCAGTACTTC
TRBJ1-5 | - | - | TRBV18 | CASWDGNQPQHF | TGTGCCAGCTGGGACGGGAATCAGCCCCAGCATTTT
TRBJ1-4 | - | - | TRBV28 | CASSLFLGLYEKLFF | TGTGCCAGCAGTTTATTCCTTGGATTATATGAAAAACTGTTTTTT
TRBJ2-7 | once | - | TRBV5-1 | CASSLGWAGAYEQYF | TGCGCCAGCAGCTTGGGTTGGGCAGGGGCCTACGAGCAGTACTTC
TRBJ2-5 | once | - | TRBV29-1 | CSAERAQETQYF | TGCAGCGCGGAGCGGGCTCAAGAGACCCAGTACTTC
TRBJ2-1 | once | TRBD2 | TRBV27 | CASSLEPSGLYNEQFF | TGTGCCAGCAGTTTGGAGCCTAGCGGACTCTACAATGAGCAGTTCTTC
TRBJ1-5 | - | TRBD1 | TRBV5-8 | CASSTGTVWRQPQHF | TGTGCCAGCAGCACAGGGACAGTTTGGCGTCAGCCCCAGCATTTT
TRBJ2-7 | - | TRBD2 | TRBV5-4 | CASSLGLAESYEQYF | TGTGCCAGCAGCTTGGGGCTAGCGGAGTCCTACGAGCAGTACTTC
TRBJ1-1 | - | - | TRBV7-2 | CASSFGDRGLATEAFF | TGTGCCAGCAGCTTCGGGGATAGAGGTTTGGCCACTGAAGCTTTCTTT
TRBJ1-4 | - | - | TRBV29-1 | CSVEDNEKLFF | TGCAGCGTTGAGGATAATGAAAAACTGTTTTTT
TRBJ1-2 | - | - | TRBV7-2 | CASSFMSYGYTF | TGTGCCAGCAGCTTCATGAGCTATGGCTACACCTTC
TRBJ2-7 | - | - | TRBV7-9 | CASNVPGQTYEQYF | TGTGCCAGCAACGTCCCCGGGCAGACCTACGAGCAGTACTTC
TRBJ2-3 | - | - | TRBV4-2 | CASSLQNRDTQYF | TGTGCCAGCAGCCTCCAGAATAGAGATACGCAGTATTTT
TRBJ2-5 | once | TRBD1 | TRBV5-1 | CASSLSQGAGETQYF | TGCGCCAGCAGCTTGTCACAGGGGGCCGGAGAGACCCAGTACTTC
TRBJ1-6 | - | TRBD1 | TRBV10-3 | CAITHPPTGGAYNSPLHF | TGTGCCATCACCCACCCCCCGACAGGGGGCGCCTATAATTCACCCCTCCACTTT
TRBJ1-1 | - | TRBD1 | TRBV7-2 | CASSEPGQISTEAFF | TGTGCCAGCAGCGAGCCGGGACAGATCTCCACTGAAGCTTTCTTT
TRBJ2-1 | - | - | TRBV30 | CAWSVLRRAPNHEQFF | TGTGCCTGGAGTGTACTCAGGCGGGCCCCGAACCATGAGCAGTTCTTC
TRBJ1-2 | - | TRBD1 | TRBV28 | CASSSQAGQGEAPYGYTF | TGTGCCAGCAGTTCCCAAGCCGGACAGGGGGAAGCTCCCTATGGCTACACCTTC
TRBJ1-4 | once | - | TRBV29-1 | CSVRDFEKLFF | TGCAGCGTCCGGGACTTTGAAAAACTGTTTTTT
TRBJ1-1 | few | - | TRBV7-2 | CASSLLGTEAFF | TGTGCCAGCAGCTTATTGGGAACTGAAGCTTTCTTT
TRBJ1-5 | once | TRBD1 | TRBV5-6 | CASSSRTGHQPQHF | TGTGCCAGCAGCTCTCGGACAGGGCATCAGCCCCAGCATTTT
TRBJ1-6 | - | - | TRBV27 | CASSLVESAPLHF | TGTGCCAGCAGTTTAGTGGAATCGGCACCCCTCCACTTT
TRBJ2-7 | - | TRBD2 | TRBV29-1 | CSVVPGLAIHEQYF | TGCAGCGTTGTGCCGGGACTAGCGATCCACGAGCAGTACTTC
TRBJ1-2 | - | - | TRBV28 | CASSPGGGVGYGYTF | TGTGCCAGCAGTCCCGGGGGAGGGGTAGGCTATGGCTACACCTTC
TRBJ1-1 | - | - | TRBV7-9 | CASSLVGEAFF | TGTGCCAGCAGCTTAGTAGGTGAAGCTTTCTTT
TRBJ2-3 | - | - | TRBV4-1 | CASSPRPEDSRAQYF | TGCGCCAGCAGCCCCCGGCCGGAGGACTCTAGGGCGCAGTATTTT
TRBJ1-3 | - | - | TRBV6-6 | CASRPRGAHENTIYF | TGTGCCAGCAGACCCCGGGGGGCGCACGAAAACACCATATATTTT
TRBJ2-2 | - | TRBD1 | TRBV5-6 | CASSSAGGTGELFF | TGTGCCAGCAGCTCCGCAGGGGGCACCGGGGAGCTGTTTTTT
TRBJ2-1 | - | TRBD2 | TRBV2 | CARPRGLADPPSYNEQFF | TGTGCCCGACCACGGGGACTAGCGGACCCCCCATCCTACAATGAGCAGTTCTTC
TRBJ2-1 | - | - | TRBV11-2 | CASSLRLNSGTYNEQFF | TGTGCCAGCAGCTTGCGCCTTAATAGCGGTACCTACAATGAGCAGTTCTTC
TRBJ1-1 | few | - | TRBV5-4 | CASSLRSTGTEAFF | TGTGCCAGCAGCTTAAGGAGTACGGGCACTGAAGCTTTCTTT
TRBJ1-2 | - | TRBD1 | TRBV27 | CASSPHRGRGGIYGYTF | TGTGCCAGCAGTCCCCATCGGGGCAGGGGGGGGATCTATGGCTACACCTTC
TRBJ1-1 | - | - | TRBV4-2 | CASSLHRGRGAPEAFF | TGTGCCAGCAGCCTCCACCGCGGGCGGGGGGCCCCAGAAGCTTTCTTT
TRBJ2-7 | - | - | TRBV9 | CASSVSRTSYEQYF | TGTGCCAGCAGCGTATCGCGGACCTCCTACGAGCAGTACTTC
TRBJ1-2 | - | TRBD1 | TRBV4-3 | CASSQTRDRRYGYTF | TGCGCCAGCAGCCAGACCCGGGACAGAAGATATGGCTACACCTTC
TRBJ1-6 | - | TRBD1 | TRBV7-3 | CASSPGTVNSPLHF | TGTGCCAGCAGCCCTGGGACAGTCAATTCACCCCTCCACTTT
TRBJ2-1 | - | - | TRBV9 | CASSVVAAPGDEQFF | TGTGCCAGCAGCGTAGTTGCGGCCCCGGGAGATGAGCAGTTCTTC
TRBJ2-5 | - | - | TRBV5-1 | CASSFAQGMTETQYF | TGCGCCAGCAGCTTTGCCCAGGGTATGACGGAGACCCAGTACTTC
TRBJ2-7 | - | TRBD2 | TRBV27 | CASSQRLAGAGLGEQYF | TGTGCCAGCAGTCAGAGACTAGCGGGAGCTGGTCTGGGCGAGCAGTACTTC
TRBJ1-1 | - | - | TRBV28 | CASSLVADKAFF | TGTGCCAGCAGTTTAGTGGCCGATAAAGCTTTCTTT
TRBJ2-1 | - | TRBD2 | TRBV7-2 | CASRRMSGSVKNEQFF | TGTGCCAGCAGACGTATGAGCGGGAGCGTCAAGAATGAGCAGTTCTTC
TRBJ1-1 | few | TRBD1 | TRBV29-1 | CSVVGTGLGTEAFF | TGCAGCGTTGTCGGGACAGGGCTGGGCACTGAAGCTTTCTTT
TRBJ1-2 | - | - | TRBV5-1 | CASTLDGGDYGYTF | TGCGCCAGCACCTTAGATGGGGGGGACTATGGCTACACCTTC
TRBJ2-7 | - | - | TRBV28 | CASSSFLGGRYF | TGTGCCAGCAGTTCCTTTCTGGGCGGTCGGTACTTC
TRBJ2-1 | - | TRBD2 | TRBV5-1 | CASSLAGLAGVSEQFF | TGCGCCAGCAGCTTGGCCGGACTAGCGGGAGTCAGTGAGCAGTTCTTC
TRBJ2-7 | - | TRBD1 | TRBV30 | CACSRQGSYEQYF | TGTGCCTGTTCGAGACAGGGAAGCTACGAGCAGTACTTC
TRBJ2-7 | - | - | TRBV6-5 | CASSYSGADSYEQYF | TGTGCCAGCAGTTACTCCGGAGCTGACTCCTACGAGCAGTACTTC
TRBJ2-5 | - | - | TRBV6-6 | CASRNRVEETQYF | TGTGCCAGCAGAAACAGGGTTGAAGAGACCCAGTACTTC
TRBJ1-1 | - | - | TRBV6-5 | CASSYSRGNTEAFF | TGTGCCAGCAGTTACTCGCGCGGTAACACTGAAGCTTTCTTT
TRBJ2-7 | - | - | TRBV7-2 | CASSLASGGSSYEQYF | TGTGCCAGCAGCTTAGCATCGGGGGGCAGCTCCTACGAGCAGTACTTC
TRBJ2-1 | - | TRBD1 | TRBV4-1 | CASRIDRVDNEQFF | TGCGCCAGCAGGATAGACAGGGTCGACAATGAGCAGTTCTTC
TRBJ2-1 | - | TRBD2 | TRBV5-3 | CARSQTSGYYNEQFF | TGTGCCAGAAGCCAAACTAGCGGTTACTACAATGAGCAGTTCTTC
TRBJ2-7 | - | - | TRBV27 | CASAPLSPYYEQYF | TGTGCCAGCGCCCCGTTGAGCCCATACTACGAGCAGTACTTC
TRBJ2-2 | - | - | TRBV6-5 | CASSPGRRELFF | TGTGCCAGCAGCCCGGGCCGGCGGGAGCTGTTTTTT
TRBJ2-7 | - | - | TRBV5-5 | CASSQTHLYEQYF | TGTGCCAGCAGCCAGACACACCTCTACGAGCAGTACTTC
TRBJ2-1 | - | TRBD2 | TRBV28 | CASSGAGFYNEQFF | TGTGCCAGCAGTGGAGCGGGATTTTACAATGAGCAGTTCTTC